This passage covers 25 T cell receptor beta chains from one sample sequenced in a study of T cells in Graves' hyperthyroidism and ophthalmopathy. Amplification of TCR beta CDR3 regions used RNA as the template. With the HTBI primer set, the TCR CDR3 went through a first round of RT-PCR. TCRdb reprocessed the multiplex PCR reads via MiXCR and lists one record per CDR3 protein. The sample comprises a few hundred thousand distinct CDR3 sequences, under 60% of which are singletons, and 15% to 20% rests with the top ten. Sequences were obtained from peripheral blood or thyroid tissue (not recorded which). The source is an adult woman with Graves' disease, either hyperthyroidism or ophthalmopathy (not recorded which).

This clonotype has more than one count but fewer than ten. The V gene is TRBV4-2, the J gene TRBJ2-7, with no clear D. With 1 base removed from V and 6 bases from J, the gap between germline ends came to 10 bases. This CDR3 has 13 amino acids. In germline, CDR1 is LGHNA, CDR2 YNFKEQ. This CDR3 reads CASSQAPAGEQYF. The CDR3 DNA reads TGTGCCAGCAGCCAAGCCCCGGCCGGCGAGCAGTACTTC.

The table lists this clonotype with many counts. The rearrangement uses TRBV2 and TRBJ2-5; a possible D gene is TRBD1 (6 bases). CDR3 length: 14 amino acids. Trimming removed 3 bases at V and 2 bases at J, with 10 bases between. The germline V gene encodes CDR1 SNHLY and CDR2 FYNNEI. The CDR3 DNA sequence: TGTGCCAGCAGTGATCGGACAGTTCAAGAGACCCAGTACTTC. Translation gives CASSDRTVQETQYF.

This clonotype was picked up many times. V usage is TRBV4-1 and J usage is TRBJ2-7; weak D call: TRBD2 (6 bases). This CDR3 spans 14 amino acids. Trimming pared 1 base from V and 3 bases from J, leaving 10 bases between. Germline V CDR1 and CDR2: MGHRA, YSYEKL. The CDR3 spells CASSQGLGVYEQYF. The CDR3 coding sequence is TGCGCCAGCAGCCAAGGACTAGGGGTCTACGAGCAGTACTTC.

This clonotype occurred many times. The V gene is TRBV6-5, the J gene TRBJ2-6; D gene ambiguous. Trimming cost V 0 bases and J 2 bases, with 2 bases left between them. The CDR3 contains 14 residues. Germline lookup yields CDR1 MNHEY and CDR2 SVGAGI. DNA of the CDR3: TGTGCCAGCAGTTACTCGCCTGGGGCCAACGTCCTGACTTTC. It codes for CASSYSPGANVLTF.

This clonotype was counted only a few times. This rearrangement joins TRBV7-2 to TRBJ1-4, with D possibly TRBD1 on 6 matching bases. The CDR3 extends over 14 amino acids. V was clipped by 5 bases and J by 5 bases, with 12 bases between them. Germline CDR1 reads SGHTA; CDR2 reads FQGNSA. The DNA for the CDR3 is TGTGCCAGCAGCCAGGGAGGACAGAATGAAAAACTGTTTTTT. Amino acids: CASSQGGQNEKLFF.

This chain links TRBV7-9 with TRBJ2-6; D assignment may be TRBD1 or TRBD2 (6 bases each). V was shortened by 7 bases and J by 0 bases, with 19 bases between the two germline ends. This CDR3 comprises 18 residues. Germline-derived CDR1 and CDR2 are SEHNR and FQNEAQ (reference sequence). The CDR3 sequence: CASTTGARQHSGANVLTF. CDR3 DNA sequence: TGTGCCAGCACCACGGGGGCGAGACAACACTCTGGGGCCAACGTCCTGACTTTC.

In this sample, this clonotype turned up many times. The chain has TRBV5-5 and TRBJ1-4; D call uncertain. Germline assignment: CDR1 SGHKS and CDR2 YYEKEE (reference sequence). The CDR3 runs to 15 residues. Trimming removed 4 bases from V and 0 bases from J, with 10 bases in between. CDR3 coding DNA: TGTGCCAGCAGCGGCGGGGATGCAACTAATGAAAAACTGTTTTTT. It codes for CASSGGDATNEKLFF.

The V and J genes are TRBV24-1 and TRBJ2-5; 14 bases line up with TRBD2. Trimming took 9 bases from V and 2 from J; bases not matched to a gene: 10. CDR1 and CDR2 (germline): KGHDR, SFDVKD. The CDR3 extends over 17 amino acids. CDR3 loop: CATGETSGRAAQETQYF. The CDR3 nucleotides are TGTGCCACCGGGGAGACTAGCGGGAGGGCGGCTCAAGAGACCCAGTACTTC.

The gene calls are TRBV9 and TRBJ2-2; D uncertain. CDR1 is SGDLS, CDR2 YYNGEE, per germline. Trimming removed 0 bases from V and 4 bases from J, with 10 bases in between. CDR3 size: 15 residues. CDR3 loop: CASSVGQTSTGELFF. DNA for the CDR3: TGTGCCAGCAGCGTAGGTCAGACTTCCACCGGGGAGCTGTTTTTT.

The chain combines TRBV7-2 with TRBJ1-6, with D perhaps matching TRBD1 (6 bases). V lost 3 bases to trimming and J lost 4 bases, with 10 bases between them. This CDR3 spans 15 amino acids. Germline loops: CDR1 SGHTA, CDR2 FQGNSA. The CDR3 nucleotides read TGTGCCAGCAGCTTTGAGACAGGTTATAATTCACCCCTCCACTTT. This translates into CASSFETGYNSPLHF.

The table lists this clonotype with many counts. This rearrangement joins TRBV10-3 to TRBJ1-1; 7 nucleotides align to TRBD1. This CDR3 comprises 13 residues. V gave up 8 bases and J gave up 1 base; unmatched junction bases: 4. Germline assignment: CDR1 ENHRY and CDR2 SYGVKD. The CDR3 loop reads CAIGGQSNTEAFF. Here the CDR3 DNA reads TGTGCCATCGGGGGACAGTCGAACACTGAAGCTTTCTTT.

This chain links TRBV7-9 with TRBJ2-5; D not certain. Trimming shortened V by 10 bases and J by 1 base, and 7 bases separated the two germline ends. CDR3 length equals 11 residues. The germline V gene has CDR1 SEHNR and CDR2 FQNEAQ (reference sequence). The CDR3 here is CATATQETQYF. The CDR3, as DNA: TGTGCCACAGCGACCCAAGAGACCCAGTACTTC.

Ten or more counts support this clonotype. The CDR3 DNA reads TGTGCCAGCGGGGACCACTTGGACGAGCAGTACTTC. Protein: CASGDHLDEQYF. This chain joins TRBV2 and TRBJ2-7; possibly TRBD1 or TRBD2 for D (5 bases each). CDR3 size: 12 residues. V lost 8 bases, J lost 5 bases, and 13 bases lay in between. The germline gives CDR1 SNHLY, CDR2 FYNNEI.

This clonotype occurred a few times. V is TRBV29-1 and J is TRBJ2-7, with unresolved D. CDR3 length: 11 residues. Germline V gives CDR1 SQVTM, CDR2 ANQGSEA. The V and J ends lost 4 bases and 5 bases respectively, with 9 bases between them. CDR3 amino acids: CSVAVHNEQYF. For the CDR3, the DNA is TGCAGCGTTGCAGTTCACAACGAGCAGTACTTC.

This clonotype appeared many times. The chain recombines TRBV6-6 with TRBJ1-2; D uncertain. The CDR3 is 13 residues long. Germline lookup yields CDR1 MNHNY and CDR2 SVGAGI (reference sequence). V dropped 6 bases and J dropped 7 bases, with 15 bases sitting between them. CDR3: CASRVATLSGYTF. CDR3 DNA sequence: TGTGCCAGCAGGGTGGCCACACTGAGTGGCTACACCTTC.

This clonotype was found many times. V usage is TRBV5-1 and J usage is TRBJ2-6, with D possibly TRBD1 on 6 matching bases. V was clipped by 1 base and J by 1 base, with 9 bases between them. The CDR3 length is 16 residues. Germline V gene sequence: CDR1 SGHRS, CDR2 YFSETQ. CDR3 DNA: TGCGCCAGCAGCTTGACCCAGGGGTCTGGGGCCAACGTCCTGACTTTC. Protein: CASSLTQGSGANVLTF.

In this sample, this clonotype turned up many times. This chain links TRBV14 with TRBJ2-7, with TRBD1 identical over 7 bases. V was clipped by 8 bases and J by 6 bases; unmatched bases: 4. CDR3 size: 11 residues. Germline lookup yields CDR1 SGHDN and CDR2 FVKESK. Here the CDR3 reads CASQQGREQYF. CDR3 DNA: TGTGCCAGCCAACAGGGGCGCGAGCAGTACTTC.

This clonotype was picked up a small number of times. The CDR3 nucleotides read TGTGCCAGTAGTAGTCGGCGGGGCTACAATGAGCAGTTCTTC. It is translated as CASSSRRGYNEQFF. V usage is TRBV19 and J usage is TRBJ2-1; a weak D match, TRBD2 (6 bases). In germline, CDR1 is LNHDA, CDR2 SQIVND (reference sequence). There are 14 residues in the CDR3. V shed 4 bases and J shed 3 bases, with 10 bases lying between them.

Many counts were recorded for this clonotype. This CDR3 is CASSWHGMGGYTF. The CDR3 DNA reads TGTGCCAGCAGCTGGCATGGGATGGGAGGCTACACCTTC. The chain joins TRBV7-8 to TRBJ1-2; D remains ambiguous. This CDR3 has 13 residues. Germline V lookup: CDR1 SGHVS, CDR2 FQNEAQ. With 4 bases removed from V and 8 bases from J, the gap between germline ends came to 14 bases.

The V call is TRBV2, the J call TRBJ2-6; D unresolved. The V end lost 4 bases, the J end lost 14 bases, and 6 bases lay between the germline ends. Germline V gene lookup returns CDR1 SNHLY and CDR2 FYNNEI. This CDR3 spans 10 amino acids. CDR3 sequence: CASSAVILTF. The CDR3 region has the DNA TGTGCCAGCAGTGCCGTAATCCTGACTTTC. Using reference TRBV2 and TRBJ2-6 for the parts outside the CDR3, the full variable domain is EPEVTQTPSHQVTQMGQEVILRCVPISNHLYFYWYRQILGQKVEFLVSFYNNEISEKSEIFDDQFSVERPDGSNFTLKIRSTKLEDSAMYFCASSAVILTFGAGSRLTVL.

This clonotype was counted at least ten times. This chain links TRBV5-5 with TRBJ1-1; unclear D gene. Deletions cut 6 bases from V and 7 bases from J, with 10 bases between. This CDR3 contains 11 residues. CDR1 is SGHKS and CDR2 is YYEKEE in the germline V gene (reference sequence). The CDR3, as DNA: TGTGCCAGCACCCTGGGCATTGAAGCTTTCTTT. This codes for CASTLGIEAFF.

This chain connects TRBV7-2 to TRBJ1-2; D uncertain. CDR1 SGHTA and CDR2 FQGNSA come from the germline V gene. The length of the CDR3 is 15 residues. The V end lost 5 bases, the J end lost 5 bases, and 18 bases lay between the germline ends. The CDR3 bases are TGTGCCAGCAGCCCGCTAAGCCAAGAGAGATATGGCTACACCTTC. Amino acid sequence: CASSPLSQERYGYTF.

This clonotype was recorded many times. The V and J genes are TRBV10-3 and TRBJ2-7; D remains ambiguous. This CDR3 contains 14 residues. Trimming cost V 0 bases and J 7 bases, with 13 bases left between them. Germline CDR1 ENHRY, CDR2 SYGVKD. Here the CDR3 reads CAISESRTLGEQYF. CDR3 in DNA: TGTGCCATCAGTGAGTCCCGGACGTTGGGGGAGCAGTACTTC.

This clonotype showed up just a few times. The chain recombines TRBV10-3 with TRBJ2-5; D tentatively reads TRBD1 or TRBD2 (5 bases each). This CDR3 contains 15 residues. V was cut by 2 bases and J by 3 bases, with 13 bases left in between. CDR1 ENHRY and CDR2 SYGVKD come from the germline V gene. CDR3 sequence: CAISEEGTYEETQYF. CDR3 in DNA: TGTGCCATCAGTGAGGAGGGGACGTATGAAGAGACCCAGTACTTC.

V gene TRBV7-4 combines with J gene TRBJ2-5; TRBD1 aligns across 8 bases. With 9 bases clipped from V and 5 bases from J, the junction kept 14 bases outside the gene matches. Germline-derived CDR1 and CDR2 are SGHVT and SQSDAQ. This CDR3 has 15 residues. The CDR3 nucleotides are TGTGCCAGTAGTGCCGACAGGGGTGGTGGGGAGACCCAGTACTTC. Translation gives CASSADRGGGETQYF.